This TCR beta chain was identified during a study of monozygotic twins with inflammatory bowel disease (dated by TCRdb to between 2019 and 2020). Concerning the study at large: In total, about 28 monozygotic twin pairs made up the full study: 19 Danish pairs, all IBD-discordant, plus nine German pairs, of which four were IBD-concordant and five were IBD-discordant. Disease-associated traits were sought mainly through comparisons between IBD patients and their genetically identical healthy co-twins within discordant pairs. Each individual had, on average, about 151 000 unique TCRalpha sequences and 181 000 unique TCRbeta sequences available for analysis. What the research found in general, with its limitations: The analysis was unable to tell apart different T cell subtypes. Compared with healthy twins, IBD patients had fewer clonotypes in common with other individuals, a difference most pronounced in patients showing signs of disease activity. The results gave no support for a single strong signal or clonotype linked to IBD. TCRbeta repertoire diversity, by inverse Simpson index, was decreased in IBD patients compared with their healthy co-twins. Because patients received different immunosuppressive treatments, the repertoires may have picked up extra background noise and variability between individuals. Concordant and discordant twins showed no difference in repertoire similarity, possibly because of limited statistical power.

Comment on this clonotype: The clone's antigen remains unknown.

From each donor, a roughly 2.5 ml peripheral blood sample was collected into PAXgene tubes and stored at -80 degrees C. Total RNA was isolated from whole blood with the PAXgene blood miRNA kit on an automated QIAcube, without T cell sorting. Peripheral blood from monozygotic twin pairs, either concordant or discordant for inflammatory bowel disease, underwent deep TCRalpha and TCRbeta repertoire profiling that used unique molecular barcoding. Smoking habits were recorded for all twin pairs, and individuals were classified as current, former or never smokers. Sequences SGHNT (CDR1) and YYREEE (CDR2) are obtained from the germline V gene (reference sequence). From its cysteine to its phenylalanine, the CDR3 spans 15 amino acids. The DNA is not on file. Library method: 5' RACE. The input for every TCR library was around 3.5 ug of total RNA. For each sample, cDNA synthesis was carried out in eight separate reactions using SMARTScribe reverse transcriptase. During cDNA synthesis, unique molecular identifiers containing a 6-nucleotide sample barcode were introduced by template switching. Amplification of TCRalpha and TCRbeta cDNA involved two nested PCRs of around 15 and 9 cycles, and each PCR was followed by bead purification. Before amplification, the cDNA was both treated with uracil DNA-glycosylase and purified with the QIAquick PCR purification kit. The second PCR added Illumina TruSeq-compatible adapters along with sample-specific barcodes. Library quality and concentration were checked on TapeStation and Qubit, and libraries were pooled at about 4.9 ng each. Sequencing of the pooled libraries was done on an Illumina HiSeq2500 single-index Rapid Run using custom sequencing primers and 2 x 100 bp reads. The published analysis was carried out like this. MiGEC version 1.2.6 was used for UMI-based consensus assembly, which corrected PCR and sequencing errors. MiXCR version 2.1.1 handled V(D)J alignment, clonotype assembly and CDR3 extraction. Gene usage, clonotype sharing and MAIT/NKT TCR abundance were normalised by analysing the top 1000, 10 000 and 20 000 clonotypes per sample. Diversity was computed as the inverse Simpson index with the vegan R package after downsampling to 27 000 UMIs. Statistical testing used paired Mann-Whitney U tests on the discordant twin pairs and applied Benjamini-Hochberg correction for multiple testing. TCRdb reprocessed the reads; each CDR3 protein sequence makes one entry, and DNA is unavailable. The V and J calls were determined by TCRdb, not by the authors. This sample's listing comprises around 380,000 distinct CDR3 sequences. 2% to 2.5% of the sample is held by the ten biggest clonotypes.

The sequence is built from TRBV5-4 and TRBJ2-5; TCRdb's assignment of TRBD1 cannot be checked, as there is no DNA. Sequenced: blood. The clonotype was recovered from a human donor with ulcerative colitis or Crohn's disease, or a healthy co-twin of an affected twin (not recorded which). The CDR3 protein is CASSLPGPHQETQYF.